The sequence of this T cell receptor beta chain was determined in a study of memory CD4+ T cells and cytomegalovirus serostatus. Whole-study context: Of the healthy Belgian adults, fewer than 10 were CMV seropositive and about 24 seronegative. Findings and limits, study-wide: Of around 160 reported CMV TCRbeta sequences, 60 to 85 were found in memory CD4+ repertoires.

Germline assignment: CDR1 SGHTA and CDR2 FQGNSA. The CDR3 is 14 amino acids. The ends lost 5 bases at V and 6 bases at J; junction bases unmatched: 9. The sort gate was single viable CD3+CD4+CD8-CD45RO+ cells for memory CD4+ T cells. Serostatus was set by detecting CMV pp150, pp28, p38, p52 IgG. In the original workflow: After removing out-of-frame reads, approximately 2 million distinct TCRbeta sequences remained. The data were produced by immunoSEQ multiplex PCR, yet TCRdb's version contains in-frame clones alone and is incomplete. That table is the source of V, J and clone size, and D and trimming were worked out from the DNA. The top ten hold approximately 4.5% of the sample, which has around 63,000 clones, around 76% seen once. Note on this clone: The target antigen is unknown.

The rearrangement links TRBV7-2 to TRBJ1-1, with TRBD1 matching 7 bases. Specimen: memory CD4+ T cells from blood. This TCR was recovered from an adult in good health and CMV-seropositive. In DNA form, the CDR3 reads TGTGCCAGCAGCCGACAGGGAGATGTTGCTGAAGCTTTCTTT. Translation gives CASSRQGDVAEAFF.